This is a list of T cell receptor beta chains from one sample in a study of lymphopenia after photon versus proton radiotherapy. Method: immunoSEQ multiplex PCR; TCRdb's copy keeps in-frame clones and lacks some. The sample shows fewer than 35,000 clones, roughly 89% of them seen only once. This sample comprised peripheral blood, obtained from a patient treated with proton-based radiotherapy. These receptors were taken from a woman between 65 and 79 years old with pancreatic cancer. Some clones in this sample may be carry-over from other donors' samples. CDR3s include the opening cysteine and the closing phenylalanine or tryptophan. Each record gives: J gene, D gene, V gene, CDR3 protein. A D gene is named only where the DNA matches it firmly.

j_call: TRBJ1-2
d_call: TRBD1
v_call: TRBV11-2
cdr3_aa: CASSLAGGQGDRWGYTF

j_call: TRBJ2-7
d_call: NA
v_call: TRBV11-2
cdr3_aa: CASSLEGAPNYEQYF

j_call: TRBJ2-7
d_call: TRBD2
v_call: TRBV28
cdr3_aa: CASRPTSGRGEQYF

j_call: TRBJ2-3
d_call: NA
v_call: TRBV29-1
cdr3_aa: CSVGPADTQYF

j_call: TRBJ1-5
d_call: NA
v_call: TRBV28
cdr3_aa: CASSLPGSWDQPQHF

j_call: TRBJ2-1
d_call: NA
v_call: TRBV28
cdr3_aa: CASSLWGGDEQFF

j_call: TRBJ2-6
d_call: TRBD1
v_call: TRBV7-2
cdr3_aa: CASSPDRGASGANVLTF

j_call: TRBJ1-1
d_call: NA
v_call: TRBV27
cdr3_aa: CASRTRTENTEAFF

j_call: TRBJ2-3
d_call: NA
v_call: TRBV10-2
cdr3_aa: CASGFSTDTQYF

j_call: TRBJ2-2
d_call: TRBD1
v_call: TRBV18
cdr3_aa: CASSPRGQAVAGELFF

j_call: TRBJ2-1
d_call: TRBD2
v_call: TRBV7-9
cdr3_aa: CASSMPSGSSSEQFF

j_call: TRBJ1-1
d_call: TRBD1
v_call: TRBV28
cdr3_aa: CASSPMDRGAIEAFF

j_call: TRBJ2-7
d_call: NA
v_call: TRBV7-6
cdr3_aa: CASSRRYQTTSRSSYEQYF

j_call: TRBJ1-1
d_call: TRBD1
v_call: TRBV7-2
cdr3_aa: CASRGQVLLNTEAFF

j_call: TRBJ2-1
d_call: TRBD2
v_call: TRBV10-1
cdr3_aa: CASSGTGTSGNPLSYNEQFF

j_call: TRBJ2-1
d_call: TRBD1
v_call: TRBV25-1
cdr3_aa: CASSPQPGQGYNEQFF

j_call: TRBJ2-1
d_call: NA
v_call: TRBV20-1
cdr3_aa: CSARDRLEPVF

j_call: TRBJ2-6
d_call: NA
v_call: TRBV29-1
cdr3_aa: CSALSYTGRANVLTF

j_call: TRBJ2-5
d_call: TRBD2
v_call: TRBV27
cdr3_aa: CASSRGGLAGLRGETQYF

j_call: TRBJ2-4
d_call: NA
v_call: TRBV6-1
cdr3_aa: CASSEGTGVLKNIQYF

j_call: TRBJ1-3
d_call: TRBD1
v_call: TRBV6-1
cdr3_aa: CASSNRGRGNTIYF

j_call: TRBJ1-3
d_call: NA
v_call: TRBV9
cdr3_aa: CASSVGYLGNTIYF

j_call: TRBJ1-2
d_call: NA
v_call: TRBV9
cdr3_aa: CASSATGNLGYGYTF

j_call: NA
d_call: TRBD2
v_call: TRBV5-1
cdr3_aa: CASSLGTSGSFSYEQYF

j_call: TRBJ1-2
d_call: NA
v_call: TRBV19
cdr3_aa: CASSLATVRRGYTF

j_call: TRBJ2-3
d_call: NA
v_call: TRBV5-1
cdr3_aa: CASSLEGRSGTDTQYF

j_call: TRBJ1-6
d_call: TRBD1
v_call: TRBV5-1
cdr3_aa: CASSLGTGNNSPLHF

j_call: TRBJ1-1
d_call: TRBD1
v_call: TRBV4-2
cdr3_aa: CASSQEGDRGNTEAFF

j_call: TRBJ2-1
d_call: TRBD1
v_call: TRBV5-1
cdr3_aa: CASSSGTGYSYNEQFF

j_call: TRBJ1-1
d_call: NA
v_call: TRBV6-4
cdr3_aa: CASSREMNTEAFF

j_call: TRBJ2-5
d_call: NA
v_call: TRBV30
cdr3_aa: CAWSGGETQYF

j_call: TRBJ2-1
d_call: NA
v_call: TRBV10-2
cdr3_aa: CASSLAGGGGAYEQFF

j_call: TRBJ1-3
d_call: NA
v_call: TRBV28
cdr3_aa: CATVPPISGNTIYF

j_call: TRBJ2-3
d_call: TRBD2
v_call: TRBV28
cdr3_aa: CASQLAGVTDTQYF

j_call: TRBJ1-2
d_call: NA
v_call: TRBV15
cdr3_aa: CATSRDLGNYGYTF

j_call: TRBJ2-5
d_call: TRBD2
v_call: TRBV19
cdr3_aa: CASRPSTGTSGGETQYF

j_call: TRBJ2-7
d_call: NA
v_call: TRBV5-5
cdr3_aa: CASSFLSSYEQYF

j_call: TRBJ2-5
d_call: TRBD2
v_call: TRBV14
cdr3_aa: CASSRSSGSYETQYF